The clone carrying this T cell receptor (beta chain) was counted only a few times. The data stem from a study of blood T cell repertoires in COVID-19. Study background: Sites across the United States, Italy and Spain contributed samples from acute and convalescent COVID-19. In each case, the material was cDNA or gDNA derived from T cells, B-cell-depleted T cells, or PBMCs.

The CDR3 length is 15 residues. Germline CDR1 and CDR2: LGHNA and YSLEER. V gave up 2 bases and J gave up 4 bases; unmatched junction bases: 4. In the original analysis: Cell counts per sample came from amplifying reference gene primers. Clones were read by immunoSEQ multiplex PCR, and TCRdb kept only the in-frame ones, dropping some. The DNA gave D and trimming, while V, J and clone size come from that table. The repertoire includes approximately 73,000 clones, approximately 86% of them detected once, and 1.5% to 2.5% sits in the top ten. V usage is TRBV4-3 and J usage is TRBJ1-3, with 8 bases fitting TRBD1. The sample consisted of peripheral blood. The source is a woman aged 55-75 years with acute or convalescent COVID-19. The CDR3 is CASSQQTGAGNTIYF. In DNA, the CDR3 is TGCGCCAGCAGCCAACAGACAGGGGCCGGAAACACCATATATTTT.